Sequencing of this T cell receptor (beta chain) was carried out in a study of cytomegalovirus exposure and HLA in healthy donors. Points from the study as a whole: TCR association rates varied by HLA locus in a later analysis, with DRB1 highest and HLA-C lowest. A later analysis linked 15,000 to 20,000 TCR beta sequences to HLA alleles at 0.05 false discovery rate. It was confirmed in vitro that a few of the CMV-associated chains were specific for CMV antigens.

The PCR made use of 60 Vbeta and 13 Jbeta primers. The repertoire was sequenced with immunoSEQ multiplex PCR; TCRdb's copy has only in-frame clones and lacks some. Here the sample spans 180,000 or so clones, approximately 82% being singletons. Of note for this clone: What it recognizes is unknown.

Although they were nominally healthy when sampled, donors likely had unrecorded immune exposures. What was sequenced was PBMCs. This TCR was sampled from a woman aged 40 to 50 in good health and CMV-seropositive.

The DNA for the CDR3 is TGTGCCAGCAGCCCCTCCATGTCGAGGCAACACACTGAAGCTTTCTTT. The encoded protein is CASSPSMSRQHTEAFF. This rearrangement joins TRBV25-1 to TRBJ1-1; D is unclear. Trimming stripped 6 bases from V and 3 bases from J, with 20 bases between. The CDR3 sequence is 16 residues long. The germline V gene encodes CDR1 MGHDK and CDR2 SYGVNS. Looking up the rest from reference TRBV25-1 and TRBJ1-1 gives the full variable domain: EADIYQTPRYLVIGTGKKITLECSQTMGHDKMYWYQQDPGMELHLIHYSYGVNSTEKGDLSSESTVSRIRTEHFPLTLESARPSHTSQYLCASSPSMSRQHTEAFFGQGTRLTVV.